The sequence of this TCR beta chain was determined in a study of T cell responses to AZD1222 COVID-19 vaccine. Germline lookup yields CDR1 SGHRS and CDR2 YFSETQ. Trimming cost V 0 bases and J 7 bases, with 14 bases left between them. This CDR3 is built from 14 residues. Sequenced by immunoSEQ multiplex PCR; TCRdb stores in-frame clones only, minus some. This sample yields around 160,000 clones, of which around nine tenths are seen a single time; over 4.5% belongs to the top ten. The V gene is TRBV5-1, the J gene TRBJ2-7, with D unclear. This specimen consisted of peripheral blood, obtained on day 0 of AZD1222 vaccination. This clonotype was obtained from an adult in good health. This CDR3 is CASSLERNTREQYF. CDR3 DNA: TGCGCCAGCAGCTTGGAGAGGAACACGCGGGAGCAGTACTTC.